Presented here are 19 T cell receptor beta chains from one specimen sequenced in a study of blood T cells in healthy people across ages. Primers used in a second PCR of roughly 7 to 11 cycles were a sample-barcoded 5' primer and a J-beta primer mix. One entry per CDR3 protein, called by TCRdb with MiXCR from the 5' RACE reads. The sample yields 1.8 million or so distinct CDR3 sequences, roughly two fifths seen once. Source material: blood. Receptors originate from a human donor in good health.

The gene calls are TRBV12-3 or TRBV12-4 and TRBJ1-1, with a tentative D call TRBD1 (6 bases). Trimming pared 6 bases from V and 3 bases from J, leaving 11 bases between. There are 13 residues in the CDR3. The DNA for the CDR3 is TGTGCCAGCAGCACGGACAGTTACACTGAAGCTTTCTTT. This encodes CASSTDSYTEAFF.

The V and J genes are TRBV2 and TRBJ2-3; weak D call: TRBD1 (6 bases). From germline, CDR1 is SNHLY and CDR2 FYNNEI. This CDR3 has 15 amino acids. Trimming left V 1 base short and J 2 bases short, with 10 bases between. CDR3 in amino acids: CASSEGQGITDTQYF. The CDR3, as DNA: TGTGCCAGCAGTGAAGGGCAGGGGATCACAGATACGCAGTATTTT.

This chain links TRBV7-2 with TRBJ2-5; D is undetermined. V lost 5 bases, J lost 1 base, and 14 bases lay in between. The CDR3 has 15 amino acids. Germline assignment: CDR1 SGHTA and CDR2 FQGNSA. CDR3 in DNA: TGTGCCAGCAGCCCACAACGGGCTCTCCAAGAGACCCAGTACTTC. Amino acid sequence: CASSPQRALQETQYF.

The sample holds a few counts of this clonotype. The rearrangement joins TRBV9 to TRBJ2-7, with 7 bases aligning to TRBD1. In germline, CDR1 is SGDLS, CDR2 YYNGEE. The CDR3 totals 16 residues. The V segment lost 3 bases and the J segment 0 bases; nucleotides outside the gene matches: 9. The CDR3 DNA reads TGTGCCAGCAGCGGTAGAACGGGACAGCCCTCCTACGAGCAGTACTTC. The encoded protein is CASSGRTGQPSYEQYF.

About this clonotype itself: This sequence may be a read error, since a much larger clone differs from it by one base. The chain couples TRBV7-2 to TRBJ2-7; D is unresolved. CDR1 and CDR2 from the germline V gene are SGHTA and FQGNSA. CDR3 size: 14 residues. Between the trimmed V and J ends, which lost 1 base and 3 bases, there was a span of 10 bases. The CDR3 DNA reads TGTGCCAGCAGCTTAGGGTGGGTTCTCTACGAGCAGTACTTC. Translating gives CASSLGWVLYEQYF.

This clonotype has more than one count but fewer than ten. V is TRBV15 and J is TRBJ2-7; D gene ambiguous. The V gene lost 1 base and the J gene lost 5 bases, with 9 bases spanning the gap. Germline V gene lookup returns CDR1 LNHNV and CDR2 YYDKDF (reference sequence). CDR3 length: 13 amino acids. The CDR3 DNA is TGTGCCACCAGCAGAGTGACCCCGCACGAGCAGTACTTC. Translation: CATSRVTPHEQYF.

The chain joins TRBV20-1 to TRBJ2-3, with 7 bases that match TRBD1. CDR1 and CDR2 (germline): DFQATT, SNEGSKA (reference sequence). The V gene end was trimmed by 0 bases and the J gene end by 1 base; junction bases not matched to a gene: 10. This CDR3 is 17 amino acids long. DNA of the CDR3: TGCAGTGCTAGAGATCAACAGGGGACCCCTGGCACAGATACGCAGTATTTT. Protein sequence: CSARDQQGTPGTDTQYF.

J is TRBJ2-7 and V is TRBV6-1, with unresolved D. Germline V gene sequence: CDR1 MNHNS, CDR2 SASEGT. This CDR3 region has 14 residues. V was shortened by 6 bases and J by 3 bases, with 15 bases between the two germline ends. The CDR3 region has the DNA TGTGCCAGCAGGGTCCACGGAAGGGACTACGAGCAGTACTTC. Translating gives CASRVHGRDYEQYF.

This chain uses TRBV20-1 with TRBJ1-1, with D maybe TRBD1 (5 bases). The germline gives CDR1 DFQATT, CDR2 SNEGSKA (reference sequence). Trimming took 0 bases from V and 0 from J, leaving 8 bases between them. The CDR3 sequence is 14 residues long. The chain's CDR3 is CSAREGTMNTEAFF. Written as DNA, the CDR3 is TGCAGTGCTAGAGAAGGGACCATGAACACTGAAGCTTTCTTT.

The rearrangement uses TRBV7-2 and TRBJ2-7; D is possibly TRBD1 or TRBD2 (5 bases each). CDR3 length: 16 amino acids. The germline gives CDR1 SGHTA, CDR2 FQGNSA. The ends were cut back, 6 bases at V and 3 bases at J, with 21 bases in the middle. The CDR3 loop reads CASSTLPGRLFYEQYF. As DNA, the CDR3 is TGTGCCAGCAGTACTTTACCGGGACGCCTCTTCTACGAGCAGTACTTC. Drawing the rest from reference TRBV7-2 and TRBJ2-7, the complete variable domain is GAGVSQSPSNKVTEKGKDVELRCDPISGHTALYWYRQSLGQGLEFLIYFQGNSAPDKSGLPSDRFSAERTGGSVSTLTIQRTQQEDSAVYLCASSTLPGRLFYEQYFGPGTRLTVT.

Remarks on this clonotype: This could be a read error, since a much larger clone is one nucleotide away. The chain joins TRBV10-3 to TRBJ2-1, with D unresolved. From germline, CDR1 is ENHRY and CDR2 SYGVKD. This CDR3 spans 13 amino acids. Trimming cost V 6 bases and J 0 bases, with 6 bases left between them. The CDR3 loop reads CAIRESSYNEQFF. CDR3 nucleotide sequence: TGTGCCATCAGGGAGAGCTCCTACAATGAGCAGTTCTTC.

There are a few counts of this clonotype. The chain carries TRBV10-2 and TRBJ2-1, with TRBD2 matching over 10 bases. Germline CDR1 WSHSY, CDR2 SAAADI. V gave up 2 bases and J gave up 9 bases; unmatched junction bases: 4. This CDR3 comprises 14 residues. The CDR3 DNA reads TGCGCCAGCAGTGAGGCTAGCGGGAGACTTGAGCAGTTCTTC. Translated: CASSEASGRLEQFF.

The chain employs TRBV29-1 and TRBJ2-4, with D maybe TRBD1 (5 bases). The tail of the sequence fits TRBJ2-7 better, so the J call may be wrong. There are 14 residues in the CDR3. CDR1 SQVTM and CDR2 ANQGSEA come from the germline V gene. The CDR3 DNA reads as TGCAGCGTCGCGACCAGAAGGGGTTTCTACGAGCAGTACTTC. It encodes CSVATRRGFYEQYF.

The chain carries TRBV13 and TRBJ1-2; a possible D gene is TRBD1 (5 bases). The CDR3 sequence is 15 residues long. The V gene's germline CDR1 is PRHDT and CDR2 FYEKMQ (reference sequence). V lost 5 bases and J lost 5, with 18 bases in between. This chain's CDR3 is CASSAETDRRYGYTF. The CDR3 region has the DNA TGTGCCAGCAGCGCCGAAACTGACAGAAGATATGGCTACACCTTC.

This clonotype was found a few times. The chain combines TRBV10-3 with TRBJ2-7; 13 bases match TRBD2. Germline V gives CDR1 ENHRY, CDR2 SYGVKD. CDR3 length: 19 residues. With V trimmed by 4 bases and J by 2 bases, 14 bases remained unmatched. The CDR3 region has the DNA TGTGCCATCAGTGTAAGACTAGCGGGGGGAACATCAGCCCCCTACGAGCAGTACTTC. Protein sequence: CAISVRLAGGTSAPYEQYF.

The genes are TRBV7-8 and TRBJ2-5; D is perhaps TRBD2 (7 bases). The CDR3 covers 17 residues. Per the germline V gene, CDR1 is SGHVS and CDR2 is FQNEAQ. Trimming pared 1 base from V and 1 base from J, leaving 16 bases between. The DNA for the CDR3 is TGTGCCAGCAGCTTAGTTGGCGGGGGCGGGAGCCAAGAGACCCAGTACTTC. It encodes CASSLVGGGGSQETQYF.

The V gene is TRBV7-3, the J gene TRBJ2-3, with 7 bases aligning to TRBD1. CDR3 size: 15 residues. With V trimmed by 6 bases and J by 3 bases, 9 bases remained unmatched. The germline CDR1 and CDR2 sequences are SGHTA and FQGTGA. The DNA of the CDR3 is TGTGCCAGCAGTCCTACACCGGGACAGACAGATACGCAGTATTTT. Translated, it gives CASSPTPGQTDTQYF.

The chain combines TRBV29-1 with TRBJ1-2, with a possible D match to TRBD1 (6 bases). Germline loops: CDR1 SQVTM, CDR2 ANQGSEA. V lost 5 bases, J lost 7 bases, and 20 bases lay in between. This CDR3 is 14 amino acids long. CDR3 in DNA: TGCAGCGTTTCACAGGGCAGGGCAGGTGGTGGCTACACCTTC. It is translated as CSVSQGRAGGGYTF.

The rearrangement links TRBV20-1 to TRBJ2-7, with 7 bases fitting TRBD1. This CDR3 region has 14 residues. Germline V gene lookup returns CDR1 DFQATT and CDR2 SNEGSKA (reference sequence). J was trimmed by 2 bases and V by 5 bases; bases with no gene match: 9. CDR3 residues: CSAHSRDSAYEQYF. In DNA form, the CDR3 reads TGCAGTGCTCACTCCCGGGACAGTGCCTACGAGCAGTACTTC.